What follows is one TCR beta chain and its context. Its antigen is still unknown. It was considered stable Graves' hyperthyroidism when ophthalmopathy did not progress within 18 months. RNA transcripts served as the template for amplifying TCR beta CDR3 regions. The study used the HTBI primer set for a first-round RT-PCR of the TCR CDR3. TCRdb re-called the multiplex PCR reads through MiXCR, storing one row per CDR3 protein. This table holds tens of thousands of distinct CDR3 sequences, approximately 50% found once. The sample is drawn from a study of T cells in Graves' hyperthyroidism and ophthalmopathy. Findings of the study overall: Blood also contained most expanded thyroid clonotypes above 0.001. Ophthalmopathy and stable hyperthyroidism were told apart by a 13 V-J model.

The CDR3 extends over 15 amino acids. The V segment lost 3 bases and the J segment 4 bases; nucleotides outside the gene matches: 7. The germline V gene encodes CDR1 LNHNV and CDR2 YYDKDF (reference sequence). Specimen: peripheral blood or thyroid tissue (not recorded which). V usage is TRBV15 and J usage is TRBJ1-1; 8 bases agree with TRBD1. This receptor was taken from a young man with Graves' hyperthyroidism. CDR3 DNA sequence: TGTGCCACCAGCAGCGTGGACAGGGCGGGCACTGAAGCTTTCTTT. Translated: CATSSVDRAGTEAFF.